Listed here is a single T cell receptor (beta chain). The source of the sample is a study of CD4 T cells in relation to SARS-CoV-2 and coronaviruses. Libraries were prepared by immunoSEQ multiplex PCR; TCRdb keeps only in-frame clonotypes and omits some of them. The data contain 30,000 to 45,000 clones, roughly 90% of them singletons. The source material was memory CD4+ T cells from PBMCs. The origin of this receptor is an adult with COVID-19.

The CDR3 is CASSLGRGAGNTIYF. The CDR3 DNA reads as TGTGCCAGCAGTTTAGGCAGGGGTGCGGGAAACACCATATATTTT. The chain is built from TRBV27 and TRBJ1-3; a weak D match, TRBD1 (6 bases). Looked up from germline, CDR1 is MNHEY and CDR2 is SMNVEV (reference sequence). V lost 2 bases to trimming and J lost 4 bases, with 12 bases between them. CDR3 size: 15 residues.